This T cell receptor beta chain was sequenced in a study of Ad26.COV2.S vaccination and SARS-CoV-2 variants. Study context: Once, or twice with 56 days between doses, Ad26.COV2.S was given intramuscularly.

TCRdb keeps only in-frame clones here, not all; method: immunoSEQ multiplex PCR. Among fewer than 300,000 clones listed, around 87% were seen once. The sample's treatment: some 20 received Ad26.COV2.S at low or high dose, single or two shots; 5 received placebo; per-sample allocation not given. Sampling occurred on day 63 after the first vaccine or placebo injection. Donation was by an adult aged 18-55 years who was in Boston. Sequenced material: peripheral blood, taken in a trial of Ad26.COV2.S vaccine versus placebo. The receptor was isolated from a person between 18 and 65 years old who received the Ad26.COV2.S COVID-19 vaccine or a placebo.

The CDR3 loop is CASSSRTGTTDTQYF. In DNA, the CDR3 is TGCGCCAGCAGCTCGAGGACAGGGACCACAGATACGCAGTATTTT. The rearrangement uses TRBV5-1 and TRBJ2-3; 8 bases align to TRBD1. This CDR3 is 15 amino acids long. J gave up 2 bases and V 3 bases, and 5 bases lay outside the gene matches. Germline V gives CDR1 SGHRS, CDR2 YFSETQ.